This is a list of T cell receptor beta chains from one sample in a study of blood T cells in healthy people across ages. TCRdb re-called the 5' RACE reads with MiXCR, one entry per CDR3 protein. The sample includes hundreds of thousands of distinct CDR3 sequences, around a fifth of them seen just once. The specimen sequenced was blood. These TCRs come from a man between 65 and 80 years old in good health. CDR3s include the opening cysteine and the closing phenylalanine or tryptophan. The D gene is left open where the match is weak. Clone sizes are given selectively: once, few, many, or a class where the clone is expanded.

d_call j_call v_call clone_size cdr3_nt cdr3_aa
TRBD2 TRBJ2-3 TRBV28 . TGTGCCAGCAGCCCTGGGGGGGTCGCAGATACGCAGTATTTT CASSPGGVADTQYF
TRBD2 TRBJ2-1 TRBV4-3 . TGCGCCAGCAGCCCTCGACTAGCGGGAGTAAATGAGCAGTTCTTC CASSPRLAGVNEQFF
TRBD1 TRBJ2-2 TRBV24-1 . TGTGCCACCAGTGACTCGGGACAGGGTGACGCCGGGGAGCTGTTTTTT CATSDSGQGDAGELFF
TRBD2 TRBJ2-3 TRBV12-3/TRBV12-4 . TGTGCCAGCAGTTCCCGGGTAGCGGGAGGGCCGACAGATACGCAGTATTTT CASSSRVAGGPTDTQYF
. TRBJ2-7 TRBV20-1 few TGCAGTGCTAGACTAAAGGCTATCTCCTACGAGCAGTACTTC CSARLKAISYEQYF
. TRBJ2-5 TRBV20-1 . TGCAGTGCTAGAGCCACTCGTCTTCAAGAGACCCAGTACTTC CSARATRLQETQYF
TRBD2 TRBJ2-3 TRBV5-1 few TGCGCCAGCAGCTTGGGAGCGGGAGCAAAAGATACGCAGTATTTT CASSLGAGAKDTQYF
TRBD1 TRBJ1-1 TRBV18 few TGTGCCAGCTCACCACTCGCCGGGACAGGCTCAAACACTGAAGCTTTCTTT CASSPLAGTGSNTEAFF
. TRBJ2-1 TRBV6-4 few TGTGCCAGCAGTGTGGATAGCGGCCACCACAATGAGCAGTTCTTC CASSVDSGHHNEQFF
. TRBJ2-3 TRBV9 few TGTGCCAGCAGCGACCGGGACCAGGGGACAGATACGCAGTATTTT CASSDRDQGTDTQYF
. TRBJ1-1 TRBV5-1 . TGCGCCAGCAGCTTGGAGGCAATGGGAAACACTGAAGCTTTCTTT CASSLEAMGNTEAFF
. TRBJ1-6 TRBV20-1 . TGCAGTGCTAGACCCCTCGGAAGCAGGGACACTTATAATTCACCCCTCCACTTT CSARPLGSRDTYNSPLHF
. TRBJ2-5 TRBV7-2 . TGTGCCAGCAGCTTGGCGTTGTTAGGGACCTCCGGTGAGACCCAGTACTTC CASSLALLGTSGETQYF
. TRBJ2-1 TRBV11-1 . TGTGCCAGCAGCGAGCGGCTGCAAGACAATGAGCAGTTCTTC CASSERLQDNEQFF
. TRBJ1-3 TRBV28 . TGTGCCAGCAGTTTGACCAAGGCTGGAAACACCATATATTTT CASSLTKAGNTIYF
. TRBJ2-2 TRBV6-2/TRBV6-3 . TGTGCCAGTTCCCGAGGCGGGACTAACACCGGGGAGCTGTTTTTT CASSRGGTNTGELFF
TRBD2 TRBJ2-1 TRBV29-1 . TGCAGCGTTGAATTCGGCGGGAGGGCCTTTGAGCAGTTCTTC CSVEFGGRAFEQFF
. TRBJ2-1 TRBV7-3 . TGTGCCAGCAGCTTAACGTCCCTTCAGGTCTACAATGAGCAGTTCTTC CASSLTSLQVYNEQFF
TRBD1 TRBJ1-5 TRBV28 many TGTGCCAGCAGACGGACAGGCGCCAATCAGCCCCAGCATTTT CASRRTGANQPQHF
TRBD2 TRBJ2-7 TRBV20-1 . TGCAGTGCTAGGCCGATAGCGGGATTGGGCTCCTACGAGCAGTACTTC CSARPIAGLGSYEQYF
TRBD1 TRBJ2-7 TRBV29-1 many TGCAGCGTCGGGGACAGGGGGAGCTCCTACGAGCAGTACTTC CSVGDRGSSYEQYF
TRBD2 TRBJ2-3 TRBV7-9 . TGTGCCAGCAGCATCACTAGCGGGAGGTCGACAGATACGCAGTATTTT CASSITSGRSTDTQYF
. TRBJ2-3 TRBV7-2 . TGTGCCAGCAGCTTATTCCAGTCCGACAGCACAGATACGCAGTATTTT CASSLFQSDSTDTQYF
TRBD1 TRBJ1-1 TRBV20-1 few TGCAGTGCTAGAGATCCGCCGACAGGGTCGACTGAAGCTTTCTTT CSARDPPTGSTEAFF
. TRBJ2-1 TRBV20-1 few TGCAGTGCTAGAAAGGACCAGAACAGATACAATGAGCAGTCCTTC CSARKDQNRYNEQSF
TRBD2 TRBJ2-1 TRBV11-2 many TGTGCCAGCAGCCTCAGGGGGGCCGGGACTAGCGGGAGCAATGAGCAGTTCTTC CASSLRGAGTSGSNEQFF
TRBD1 TRBJ2-7 TRBV11-2 few TGTGCCAGCAGCCCGAGGACAGGGGCGGACTACGAGCAGTACTTC CASSPRTGADYEQYF
TRBD2 TRBJ2-5 TRBV20-1 few TGCAGTGCTAGAGTCCCGGGGGGAACCAGCGCGCTGCAGGGCCAGTACTTC CSARVPGGTSALQGQYF
. TRBJ2-1 TRBV20-1 . TGCAGTGCTAGATCGCCGGGGGCCGCAGGGTACAATGAGCAGTTCTTC CSARSPGAAGYNEQFF